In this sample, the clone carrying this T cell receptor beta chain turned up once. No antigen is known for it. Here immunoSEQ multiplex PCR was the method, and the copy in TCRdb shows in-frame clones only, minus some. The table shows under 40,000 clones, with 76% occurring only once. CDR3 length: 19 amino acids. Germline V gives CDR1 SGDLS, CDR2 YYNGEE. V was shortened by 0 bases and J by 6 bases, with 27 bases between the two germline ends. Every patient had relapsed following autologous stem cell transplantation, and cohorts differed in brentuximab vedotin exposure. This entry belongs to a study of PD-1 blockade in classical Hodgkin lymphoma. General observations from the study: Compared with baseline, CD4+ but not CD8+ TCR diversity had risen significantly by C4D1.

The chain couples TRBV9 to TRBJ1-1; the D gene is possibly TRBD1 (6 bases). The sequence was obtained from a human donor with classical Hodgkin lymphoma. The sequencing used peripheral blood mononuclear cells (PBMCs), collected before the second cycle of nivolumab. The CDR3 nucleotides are TGTGCCAGCAGCGTAGAGCCCCGGGGGGGCTCCCTCCTGGACGCTGAAGCTTTCTTT. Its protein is CASSVEPRGGSLLDAEAFF.